A selection of T cell receptor beta chains follows, all from one sample in a study of T cells in Graves' hyperthyroidism and ophthalmopathy. MiXCR, run by TCRdb on the multiplex PCR reads, gives a single entry per CDR3 protein. The table records 500,000 to 700,000 distinct CDR3 sequences, 15% to 20% of them present only once. Sequenced input: blood. These receptors originate from a woman aged 18-35 years with Graves' hyperthyroidism. Each CDR3 is given with its conserved first and last residue. The D gene is left open where the match is weak. Clone size is shown for a subset of rows, as once, few, many or a class of expanded clone.

-	TRBV5-1	TRBJ1-4	TRBD1	CASSRGQTNEKLFF	TGCGCCAGCAGTAGGGGACAGACAAATGAAAAACTGTTTTTT
many	TRBV4-1	TRBJ2-2	-	CASSQRPAPNTGELFF	TGCGCCAGCAGCCAACGGCCAGCCCCGAACACCGGGGAGCTGTTTTTT
many	TRBV7-2	TRBJ1-1	-	CASSLDGRATTEAFF	TGTGCCAGCAGCTTAGATGGCCGCGCCACCACTGAAGCTTTCTTT
-	TRBV12-3/TRBV12-4	TRBJ2-2	-	CASSRDWGPPRPDTGELFF	TGTGCCAGCAGCCGGGACTGGGGTCCCCCCCGACCGGACACCGGGGAGCTGTTTTTT
few	TRBV11-1	TRBJ2-3	-	CASSQDGGVGSTDTQYF	TGTGCCAGCAGCCAAGACGGCGGGGTAGGGAGCACAGATACGCAGTATTTT
many	TRBV6-2/TRBV6-3	TRBJ2-3	TRBD2	CASSFGLAGGTDTQYF	TGTGCCAGCAGCTTCGGACTAGCGGGGGGCACAGATACGCAGTATTTT
-	TRBV28	TRBJ2-7	-	CASLTRGEQYF	TGTGCCAGCCTCACCCGTGGTGAGCAGTACTTC
many	TRBV5-8	TRBJ1-2	TRBD1	CASSFGQEVFGYTF	TGTGCCAGCAGCTTCGGACAGGAGGTCTTCGGCTACACCTTC
-	TRBV20-1	TRBJ1-5	-	CSARDGDSPYNQPQHF	TGCAGTGCTAGAGATGGTGACTCGCCTTACAATCAGCCCCAGCATTTT
many	TRBV7-8	TRBJ2-7	-	CASSLEIVGQGRGEQYF	TGTGCCAGCAGCTTAGAAATAGTAGGGCAGGGCCGCGGGGAGCAGTACTTC
many	TRBV2	TRBJ1-2	TRBD1	CASRLRGQAGYTF	TGTGCCAGCAGGTTGAGGGGGCAGGCTGGCTACACCTTC
many	TRBV12-3/TRBV12-4	TRBJ1-4	-	CASSLRDEKLFF	TGTGCCAGCAGTTTACGGGATGAAAAACTGTTTTTT
many	TRBV13	TRBJ1-4	-	CASSFAKGNEKLFF	TGTGCCAGCAGCTTTGCTAAGGGTAATGAAAAACTGTTTTTT
few	TRBV20-1	TRBJ1-2	TRBD1	CSARIFGTGGSDGYTF	TGCAGTGCCAGAATCTTTGGGACAGGGGGCTCGGATGGCTACACCTTC
many	TRBV18	TRBJ2-1	TRBD2	CASSPPASGSGEQFF	TGTGCCAGCTCACCACCGGCTAGCGGGAGTGGTGAGCAGTTCTTC
few	TRBV7-8	TRBJ2-7	TRBD2	CASSLTTGLAGSYEQYF	TGTGCCAGCAGCTTAACCACGGGACTAGCGGGCTCCTACGAGCAGTACTTC
many	TRBV7-9	TRBJ2-1	-	CASSFTDYNEQFF	TGTGCCAGCAGCTTTACAGACTACAATGAGCAGTTCTTC
few	TRBV18	TRBJ1-2	TRBD1	CASSPLLQGGGYTF	TGTGCCAGCTCACCACTCTTACAGGGGGGCGGCTACACCTTC
few	TRBV29-1	TRBJ2-2	TRBD1	CSVSGTGAAGELFF	TGCAGCGTTTCCGGGACAGGGGCGGCCGGGGAGCTGTTTTTT
-	TRBV3-1	TRBJ1-3	-	CASSQERGPAIYF	TGTGCCAGCAGCCAAGAACGGGGCCCTGCGATATATTTT
-	TRBV10-3	TRBJ2-1	TRBD2	CAAGLAGEGNEQFF	TGTGCCGCCGGACTAGCGGGAGAAGGAAATGAGCAGTTCTTC
many	TRBV5-5	TRBJ2-7	-	CASSLGSNEQYF	TGTGCCAGCAGCTTGGGTAGCAACGAGCAGTACTTC
many	TRBV11-3	TRBJ1-2	TRBD1	CASSAGQIYGYTF	TGTGCCAGCAGCGCGGGACAGATATATGGCTACACCTTC
few	TRBV2	TRBJ2-1	-	CASKPDLSYNEQFF	TGTGCCAGCAAACCAGACCTCTCCTACAATGAGCAGTTCTTC
-	TRBV11-2	TRBJ2-3	-	CASSPNDGRGGDTQYF	TGTGCCAGCAGCCCCAATGACGGCAGAGGGGGAGATACGCAGTATTTT
few	TRBV20-1	TRBJ2-1	TRBD2	CSARIGTSGSIAYNEQFF	TGCAGTGCTAGAATCGGGACTAGCGGGAGTATCGCCTACAATGAGCAGTTCTTC
many	TRBV7-2	TRBJ2-5	-	CASSLERHQETQYF	TGTGCCAGCAGCTTAGAGCGCCACCAAGAGACCCAGTACTTC
-	TRBV4-1	TRBJ2-3	-	CASSQVHSLDTQYF	TGCGCCAGCAGCCAAGTTCACTCCCTGGATACGCAGTATTTT
many	TRBV5-5	TRBJ2-3	-	CASSPSLEFPDTQYF	TGTGCCAGCAGCCCCAGCTTAGAGTTTCCAGATACGCAGTATTTT
few	TRBV6-5	TRBJ2-1	-	CASSYSAGINEQFF	TGTGCCAGCAGTTACTCGGCGGGGATCAATGAGCAGTTCTTC
many	TRBV28	TRBJ2-3	-	CASSLGRRAGTDTQYF	TGTGCCAGCAGTTTAGGCAGGCGGGCGGGCACAGATACGCAGTATTTT
many	TRBV6-1	TRBJ1-5	TRBD1	CASRDPGQDGPQHF	TGTGCCAGCAGAGACCCGGGACAGGATGGGCCCCAGCATTTT
many	TRBV27	TRBJ2-6	TRBD1	CASSPKTGVTGANVLTF	TGTGCCAGCAGTCCCAAGACAGGGGTAACTGGGGCCAACGTCCTGACTTTC
many	TRBV28	TRBJ1-2	-	CASSLVGAQGYGYTF	TGTGCCAGCAGTTTGGTGGGGGCGCAGGGCTATGGCTACACCTTC
many	TRBV3-1	TRBJ2-4	-	CASSQDSGTKNIQYF	TGTGCCAGCAGCCAAGATTCCGGGACTAAAAACATTCAGTACTTC
many	TRBV12-3/TRBV12-4	TRBJ2-7	-	CASTRDSRKQYF	TGTGCCAGCACCCGGGACTCTAGGAAGCAGTACTTC
-	TRBV20-1	TRBJ2-5	TRBD2	CSATSGGPGETQYF	TGCAGTGCTACTAGCGGGGGGCCGGGAGAGACCCAGTACTTC
many	TRBV28	TRBJ2-7	-	CASSFGGPTYEQYF	TGTGCCAGCAGTTTTGGCGGCCCCACCTACGAGCAGTACTTC
many	TRBV6-1	TRBJ1-2	-	CASRIGIGNYGYTF	TGTGCCAGCAGGATCGGGATTGGCAACTATGGCTACACCTTC
few	TRBV15	TRBJ2-3	-	CATSRDQGVSTDTQYF	TGTGCCACCAGCAGAGACCAGGGCGTAAGCACAGATACGCAGTATTTT
many	TRBV7-6	TRBJ2-3	TRBD2	CASSSPKREQSDTQYF	TGTGCCAGCAGCTCCCCTAAGCGGGAGCAGTCAGATACGCAGTATTTT
many	TRBV28	TRBJ1-1	-	CASSMGRDRLNTEAFF	TGTGCCAGCAGTATGGGGCGAGATCGGCTGAACACTGAAGCTTTCTTT
-	TRBV28	TRBJ1-5	-	CASNKAGGNQPQHF	TGTGCCAGCAATAAAGCAGGGGGCAATCAGCCCCAGCATTTT
-	TRBV10-2	TRBJ2-1	TRBD2	CASGTTVYEQFF	TGCGCCAGTGGGACTACCGTCTATGAGCAGTTCTTC
-	TRBV29-1	TRBJ2-5	-	CSVADGQETQYF	TGCAGCGTGGCCGACGGGCAAGAGACCCAGTACTTC
-	TRBV29-1	TRBJ2-2	-	CSAGDTNTGELFF	TGCAGCGCAGGGGACACGAACACCGGGGAGCTGTTTTTT
few	TRBV29-1	TRBJ1-2	TRBD1	CSVETGTGLGYTF	TGCAGCGTTGAAACCGGGACAGGGTTGGGCTACACCTTC
-	TRBV4-3	TRBJ1-2	-	CASSQDGRNYGYTF	TGCGCCAGCAGCCAAGATGGCAGAAACTATGGCTACACCTTC
many	TRBV11-3	TRBJ1-1	TRBD1	CASSTGTALNTEAFF	TGTGCCAGCAGCACGGGGACAGCGCTGAACACTGAAGCTTTCTTT
few	TRBV6-5	TRBJ2-3	TRBD2	CASSYTGLAGGDTQYF	TGTGCCAGCAGTTACACCGGACTAGCGGGCGGAGATACGCAGTATTTT
-	TRBV25-1	TRBJ1-5	-	CASSEPSNQPQHF	TGTGCCAGCAGTGAACCCTCCAATCAGCCCCAGCATTTT
-	TRBV11-3	TRBJ1-6	-	CASSSRIRNSPLHF	TGTGCCAGCAGCTCCAGAATTCGGAATTCACCCCTCCACTTT
many	TRBV12-3/TRBV12-4	TRBJ1-5	TRBD1	CASTHGTGEFQPQHF	TGTGCCAGCACCCACGGGACAGGGGAGTTTCAGCCCCAGCATTTT
many	TRBV12-3/TRBV12-4	TRBJ1-1	TRBD1	CASRDWTGGMNTEAFF	TGTGCCAGCAGGGATTGGACAGGGGGGATGAACACTGAAGCTTTCTTT
many	TRBV6-4	TRBJ2-3	-	CASSARGTAADTQYF	TGTGCCAGCAGTGCGCGGGGTACTGCCGCAGATACGCAGTATTTT
-	TRBV19	TRBJ2-6	-	CASSKIGANVLTF	TGTGCCAGTAGTAAAATAGGGGCCAACGTCCTGACTTTC
few	TRBV6-1	TRBJ2-2	-	CATSGLANTGELFF	TGTGCCACGTCCGGGTTAGCGAACACCGGGGAGCTGTTTTTT